Listed here are 12 T cell receptor beta chains from one sample, sequenced in a study of cytomegalovirus exposure and HLA in healthy donors. Method: immunoSEQ multiplex PCR; TCRdb's copy keeps in-frame clones and lacks some. The sample contains about 98,000 clones, around 88% of which appear only once. Sequencing was carried out using PBMCs. These receptors all stem from a woman aged 25 to 39 in good health and CMV-seronegative.

This chain uses TRBV9 with TRBJ2-3, with 10 bases matching TRBD2. Looked up from germline, CDR1 is SGDLS and CDR2 is YYNGEE. V dropped 4 bases and J dropped 5; count of bases not matched to a gene: 10. The CDR3 is made up of 16 amino acids. CDR3 sequence reads: CASSPSRTSGLDTQYF. The DNA for the CDR3 is TGTGCCAGCAGCCCCTCAAGGACTAGCGGCTTAGATACGCAGTATTTT.

V is TRBV6-1 and J is TRBJ2-5, with TRBD1 as a possible D gene (6 bases). The CDR3 runs 10 residues. Per the germline V gene, CDR1 is MNHNS and CDR2 is SASEGT. The CDR3 region has the DNA TGTGTTGTAAGGGGGGAGACCCAGTACTTC. Translated, it gives CVVRGETQYF.

The chain carries TRBV9 and TRBJ1-1; possible D gene TRBD1, 6 bases. This CDR3 region has 14 residues. Germline V lookup: CDR1 SGDLS, CDR2 YYNGEE. The V gene lost 0 bases and the J gene lost 1 base, with 7 bases spanning the gap. CDR3 loop: CASSVVGANTEAFF. As DNA, the CDR3 is TGTGCCAGCAGCGTAGTGGGGGCGAACACTGAAGCTTTCTTT.

The chain links TRBV11-2 to TRBJ2-3; D may be TRBD1 (6 bases). The CDR3 is made up of 15 amino acids. Germline lookup yields CDR1 SGHAT and CDR2 FQNNGV. V gave up 5 bases and J gave up 2 bases, with 14 bases separating them. The CDR3 spells CASSPSTGPTDTQYF. Here the CDR3 DNA reads TGTGCCAGCAGCCCCTCTACAGGGCCCACAGATACGCAGTATTTT.

This rearrangement joins TRBV11-1 to TRBJ1-1; a weak D match, TRBD1 (5 bases). Germline CDR1 SGHAT, CDR2 FQDESV (reference sequence). The CDR3 consists of 15 residues. V lost 4 bases, J lost 3 bases, and 15 bases lay in between. CDR3 region: CASSSPLDIYTEAFF. CDR3 sequence (DNA): TGTGCCAGCAGCTCGCCTTTGGACATATACACTGAAGCTTTCTTT. The variable domain in full, with the rest retrieved from reference TRBV11-1 and TRBJ1-1, is EAEVAQSPRYKITEKSQAVAFWCDPISGHATLYWYRQILGQGPELLVQFQDESVVDDSQLPKDRFSAERLKGVDSTLKIQPAELGDSAMYLCASSSPLDIYTEAFFGQGTRLTVV.

The chain couples TRBV15 to TRBJ2-1; D remains unclear. V gave up 0 bases and J gave up 3 bases, with 15 bases separating them. This CDR3 comprises 17 residues. Germline CDR1 is LNHNV and CDR2 is YYDKDF (reference sequence). The CDR3 protein is CATSRDLRSYNYNEQFF. The CDR3 coding sequence is TGTGCCACCAGCAGAGATCTACGGTCGTATAACTACAATGAGCAGTTCTTC.

For the CDR3, the DNA is TGTGCCAGCAGTTTCGTACAGGGGGTGCAGTACTTC. Its translation: CASSFVQGVQYF. V is TRBV7-6 and J is TRBJ2-7; 8 bases are shared with TRBD1. V was pared by 6 bases and J by 9 bases, with 7 bases of the junction left unmatched. CDR3 size: 12 residues. Per germline, CDR1 SGHVS and CDR2 FNYEAQ.

V and J are TRBV11-2 and TRBJ1-1; D is ambiguous. The CDR3 consists of 14 residues. CDR1 is SGHAT and CDR2 is FQNNGV in the germline V gene. Deletions cut 0 bases from V and 9 bases from J, with 14 bases between. This CDR3 is CASSLDRGIAQAFF. The CDR3 DNA reads as TGTGCCAGCAGCTTAGATCGGGGTATAGCCCAAGCTTTCTTT. The full variable domain, rest sourced from reference TRBV11-2 and TRBJ1-1, is EAGVAQSPRYKIIEKRQSVAFWCNPISGHATLYWYQQILGQGPKLLIQFQNNGVVDDSQLPKDRFSAERLKGVDSTLKIQPAKLEDSAVYLCASSLDRGIAQAFFGQGTRLTVV.

This CDR3 is CASSDYNPGLPNEQFF. The CDR3, as DNA: TGTGCCAGCAGTGACTACAACCCGGGTCTTCCCAATGAGCAGTTCTTC. J is TRBJ2-1 and V is TRBV2; D gene ambiguous. V was pared by 3 bases and J by 6 bases, with 18 bases between. Germline CDR1 and CDR2: SNHLY and FYNNEI. The CDR3 has 16 amino acids.

The chain has TRBV19 and TRBJ1-2, with D perhaps TRBD1 (6 bases). The CDR3 contains 16 residues. Germline V gives CDR1 LNHDA, CDR2 SQIVND (reference sequence). Trimming shortened V by 4 bases and J by 3 bases, and 18 bases separated the two germline ends. In nucleotides, the CDR3 is TGTGCCAGTAGTAGTCCCCGATGGGGGCTCGACTATGGCTACACCTTC. Its protein product is CASSSPRWGLDYGYTF.

This CDR3 reads CASSLSGGRETQYF. CDR3 sequence (DNA): TGTGCCAGCAGCTTGAGCGGGGGGCGAGAGACCCAGTACTTC. The V and J genes are TRBV11-2 and TRBJ2-5, with TRBD2 matching 9 bases. Germline V gene sequence: CDR1 SGHAT, CDR2 FQNNGV. V lost 3 bases to trimming and J lost 4 bases; unmatched junction nucleotides: 3. The CDR3 sequence is 14 residues long.

The V and J genes are TRBV7-9 and TRBJ2-7; TRBD2 is a possible D gene (7 bases). The ends were cut back, 3 bases at V and 2 bases at J, with 14 bases in the middle. Germline V CDR1 and CDR2: SEHNR, FQNEAQ (reference sequence). The CDR3 runs 15 residues. DNA for the CDR3: TGTGCCAGCAGCTTCGCGGGGGCGTTGGCCTACGAGCAGTACTTC. Translated, it gives CASSFAGALAYEQYF.